This T cell receptor (beta chain) emerged from a study of shared clonotypes between healthy human individuals. Methods used by the authors: For the immunoSEQ data, sequences were junction-only without quality scores, so filtering differed. Here immunoSEQ multiplex PCR was the method, and the copy in TCRdb shows in-frame clones only, minus some. V and J calls and clone size are those listed in that table; D and trimming were worked out from the DNA. The profile shows about 1.5 million clones, approximately 98% of them singletons. Investigators divided CD4+ cells into CD45RA+ naive and CD45RA-negative memory subsets. Sequenced: naive CD4+ T cells sorted from blood. The subset was: CD45RA+ positively selected. The sequence was obtained from a young man in good health.

In nucleotides, the CDR3 is TGTGCCAGCAGCCAAGATATACAGGCCCATCATCAGCCCCAGCATTTT. Its protein is CASSQDIQAHHQPQHF. V is TRBV4-2 and J is TRBJ1-5; maybe TRBD1 (5 bases). V was cut by 0 bases and J by 5 bases, with 14 bases left in between. The CDR3 is made up of 16 amino acids. Germline V lookup: CDR1 LGHNA, CDR2 YNFKEQ.